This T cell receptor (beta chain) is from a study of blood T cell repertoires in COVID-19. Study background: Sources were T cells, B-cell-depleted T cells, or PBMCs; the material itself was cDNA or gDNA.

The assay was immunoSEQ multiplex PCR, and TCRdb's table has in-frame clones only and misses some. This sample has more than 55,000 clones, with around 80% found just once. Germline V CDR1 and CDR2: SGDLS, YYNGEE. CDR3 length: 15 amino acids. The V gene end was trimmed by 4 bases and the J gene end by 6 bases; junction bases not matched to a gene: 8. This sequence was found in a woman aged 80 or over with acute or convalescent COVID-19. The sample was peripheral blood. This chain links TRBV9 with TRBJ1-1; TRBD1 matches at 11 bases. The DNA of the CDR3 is TGTGCCAGCAGCACAAAGGGGGGACAGGGGGCTGAAGCTTTCTTT. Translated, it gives CASSTKGGQGAEAFF.